The 10 T cell receptor beta chains below all came from one sample that was sequenced in a study of cytomegalovirus exposure and HLA in healthy donors. 13 Jbeta primers and 60 Vbeta primers were used for the PCR. TCRdb's copy holds only in-frame clones and misses some; the assay was immunoSEQ multiplex PCR. The sample records nearly 200,000 clones, around 79% being singletons. The sequencing input was PBMCs. Every receptor here comes from a male donor in good health and CMV-seropositive.

This sequence joins TRBV27 and TRBJ1-4; TRBD1 matches at 9 bases. This CDR3 has 18 residues. Trimming removed 4 bases from V and 0 bases from J; junction bases left unmatched: 9. The germline V gene has CDR1 MNHEY and CDR2 SMNVEV (reference sequence). The CDR3 is CASSYMTGGLATNEKLFF. The CDR3 DNA reads as TGTGCCAGCAGTTACATGACAGGGGGTCTTGCAACTAATGAAAAACTGTTTTTT.

This clone was found a few times. The V gene is TRBV5-4, the J gene TRBJ2-2; 8 bases align to TRBD2. V lost 4 bases and J lost 9; bases outside the gene matches: 14. The CDR3 is 16 residues long. Germline-derived CDR1 and CDR2 are SGHNT and YYREEE (reference sequence). In nucleotides, the CDR3 is TGTGCCAGCAGCCTCGGGGGGACTAGTATCTTTAGGGAGCTGTTTTTT. Residues: CASSLGGTSIFRELFF.

Remarks on this clone: The same CDR3 arises from other DNA sequences in this sample as well. J is TRBJ2-7 and V is TRBV7-2, with D possibly matching TRBD2 (5 bases). Germline V gene lookup returns CDR1 SGHTA and CDR2 FQGNSA. The CDR3 loop spans 14 amino acids. Trimming cost V 0 bases and J 2 bases, with 8 bases left between them. CDR3 loop: CASSLAGVPYEQYF. In nucleotides, the CDR3 is TGTGCCAGCAGCTTAGCGGGAGTTCCCTACGAGCAGTACTTC.

The V gene is TRBV4-2, the J gene TRBJ2-5; TRBD1 matches at 7 bases. With V trimmed by 4 bases and J by 7 bases, 15 bases remained unmatched. The CDR3 consists of 16 residues. Germline assignment: CDR1 LGHNA and CDR2 YNFKEQ. The CDR3 DNA reads TGTGCCAGCAGCCCACAGGGGTCAGGGGCCTCGTCGACCCAGTACTTC. Encoded protein: CASSPQGSGASSTQYF.

This clone was detected only a few times. J is TRBJ1-1 and V is TRBV9; 8 nucleotides align to TRBD1. Germline CDR1 reads SGDLS; CDR2 reads YYNGEE. CDR3 size: 14 residues. The V gene end was trimmed by 2 bases and the J gene end by 4 bases; junction bases not matched to a gene: 4. The CDR3 loop is CASSVSGGRTEAFF. The CDR3 DNA reads TGTGCCAGCAGCGTTTCAGGGGGCCGCACTGAAGCTTTCTTT.

This chain uses TRBV21-1 with TRBJ2-2; TRBD1, the table's D call, was not compared with the DNA. TRBV21-1 is termed a pseudogene. The CDR3 extends over 16 amino acids. This chain's CDR3 is CASTPGNRGDTGELFF. The CDR3 bases are TGTGCCAGCACCCCGGGGAACAGGGGGGACACCGGGGAGCTGTTTTTT.

V and J are TRBV19 and TRBJ2-2; 7 bases are a match to TRBD1. The CDR3 has 14 amino acids. Germline trimming cut 3 bases from V and 6 bases from J; bases unmatched to any gene: 4. CDR1 LNHDA and CDR2 SQIVND come from the germline V gene (reference sequence). The CDR3 nucleotides read TGTGCCAGTAGTATCGGAACAGGGGCCGGGGAGCTGTTTTTT. This codes for CASSIGTGAGELFF.

The V and J genes are TRBV7-2 and TRBJ2-2; D is unclear. Germline V gives CDR1 SGHTA, CDR2 FQGNSA. V lost 2 bases and J 6 bases, leaving 10 bases between the germline ends. This CDR3 is 14 amino acids long. CDR3 sequence (DNA): TGTGCCAGCAGCTTAATAGCCGGGTCCGGGGAGCTGTTTTTT. Translation gives CASSLIAGSGELFF.

This sequence joins TRBV4-1 and TRBJ1-6, with 7 bases aligning to TRBD1. Looked up from germline, CDR1 is MGHRA and CDR2 is YSYEKL. V was pared by 6 bases and J by 5 bases, with 4 bases of the junction left unmatched. The CDR3 is 14 amino acids. CDR3 nucleotide sequence: TGCGCCAGCAGAACAGGGGTAAATAATTCACCCCTCCACTTT. Translated, it gives CASRTGVNNSPLHF.

The chain couples TRBV11-2 to TRBJ1-4, with D unclear. V was pared by 4 bases and J by 8 bases, with 11 bases between. The CDR3 consists of 13 residues. The germline gives CDR1 SGHAT, CDR2 FQNNGV. CDR3 loop: CASSSLSGEKLFF. Written as DNA, the CDR3 is TGTGCCAGCAGCTCCTTGTCGGGAGAAAAACTGTTTTTT.